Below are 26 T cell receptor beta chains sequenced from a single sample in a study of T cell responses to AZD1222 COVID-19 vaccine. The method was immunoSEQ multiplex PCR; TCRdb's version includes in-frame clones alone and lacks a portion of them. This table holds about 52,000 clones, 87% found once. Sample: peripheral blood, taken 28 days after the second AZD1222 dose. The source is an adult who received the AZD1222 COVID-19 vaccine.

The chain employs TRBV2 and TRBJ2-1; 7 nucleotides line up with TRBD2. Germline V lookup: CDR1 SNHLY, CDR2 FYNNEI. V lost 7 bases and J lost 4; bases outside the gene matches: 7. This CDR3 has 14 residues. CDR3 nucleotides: TGTGCCAGCAACCGGGACGGGGGGTACAATGAGCAGTTCTTC. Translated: CASNRDGGYNEQFF.

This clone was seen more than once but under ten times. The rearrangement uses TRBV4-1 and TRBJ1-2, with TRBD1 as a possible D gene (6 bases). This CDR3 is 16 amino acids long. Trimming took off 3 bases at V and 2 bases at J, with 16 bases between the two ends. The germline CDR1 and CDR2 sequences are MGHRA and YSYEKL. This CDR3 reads CASSQLRAGVNYGYTF. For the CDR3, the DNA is TGCGCCAGCAGCCAGCTACGGGCAGGGGTAAACTATGGCTACACCTTC.

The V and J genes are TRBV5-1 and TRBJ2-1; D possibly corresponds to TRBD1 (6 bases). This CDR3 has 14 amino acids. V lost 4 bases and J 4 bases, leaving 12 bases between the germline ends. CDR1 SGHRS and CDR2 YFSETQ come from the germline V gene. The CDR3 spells CASSAPGQYNEQFF. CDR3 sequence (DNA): TGCGCCAGCAGCGCTCCGGGACAATACAATGAGCAGTTCTTC.

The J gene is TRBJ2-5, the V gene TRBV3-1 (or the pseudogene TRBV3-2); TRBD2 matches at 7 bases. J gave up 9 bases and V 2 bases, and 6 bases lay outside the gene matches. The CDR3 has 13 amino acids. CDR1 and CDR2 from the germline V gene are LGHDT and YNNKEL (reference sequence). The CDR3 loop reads CASSQQPGLAQYF. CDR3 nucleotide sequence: TGTGCCAGCAGCCAACAGCCTGGACTAGCCCAGTACTTC.

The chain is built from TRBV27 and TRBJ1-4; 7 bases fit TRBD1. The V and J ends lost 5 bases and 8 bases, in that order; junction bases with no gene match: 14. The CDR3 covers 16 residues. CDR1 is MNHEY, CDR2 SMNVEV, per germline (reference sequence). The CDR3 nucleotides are TGTGCCAGCAGTCCCGATTCGTGGACAGGTCCGGAAAAACTGTTTTTT. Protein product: CASSPDSWTGPEKLFF.

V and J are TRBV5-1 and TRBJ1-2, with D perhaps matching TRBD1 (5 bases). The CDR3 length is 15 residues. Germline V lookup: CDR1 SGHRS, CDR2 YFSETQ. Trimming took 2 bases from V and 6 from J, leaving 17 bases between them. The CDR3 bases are TGCGCCAGCAGCTTCTCCTCCCAGGGAGTGGATGGCTACACCTTC. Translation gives CASSFSSQGVDGYTF.

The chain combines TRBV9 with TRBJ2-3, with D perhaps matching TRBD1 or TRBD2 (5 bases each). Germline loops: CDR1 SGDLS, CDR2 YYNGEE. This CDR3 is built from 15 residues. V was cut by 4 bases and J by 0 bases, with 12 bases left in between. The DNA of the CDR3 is TGTGCCAGCAGCCTCGGGGCCCAAAGCACAGATACGCAGTATTTT. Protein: CASSLGAQSTDTQYF.

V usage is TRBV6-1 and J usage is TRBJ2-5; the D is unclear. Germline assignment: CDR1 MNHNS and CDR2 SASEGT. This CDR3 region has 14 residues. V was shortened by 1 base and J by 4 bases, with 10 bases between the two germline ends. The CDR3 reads CASSEGGRLETQYF. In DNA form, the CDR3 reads TGTGCCAGCAGTGAAGGGGGTAGACTAGAGACCCAGTACTTC.

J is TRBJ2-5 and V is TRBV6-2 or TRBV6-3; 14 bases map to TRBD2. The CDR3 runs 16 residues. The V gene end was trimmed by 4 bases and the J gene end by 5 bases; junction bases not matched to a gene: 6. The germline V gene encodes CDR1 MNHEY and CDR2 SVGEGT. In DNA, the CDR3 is TGTGCCAGCAGTTCCGGGACTAGCGGGAGTGGGGAGACCCAGTACTTC. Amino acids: CASSSGTSGSGETQYF.

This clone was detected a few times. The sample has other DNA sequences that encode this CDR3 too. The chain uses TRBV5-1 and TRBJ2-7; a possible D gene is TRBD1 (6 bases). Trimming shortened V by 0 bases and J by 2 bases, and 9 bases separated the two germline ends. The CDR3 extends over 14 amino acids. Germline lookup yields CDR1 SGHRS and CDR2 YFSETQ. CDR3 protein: CASSLAGQAYEQYF. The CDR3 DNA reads TGCGCCAGCAGCTTGGCGGGACAAGCCTACGAGCAGTACTTC.

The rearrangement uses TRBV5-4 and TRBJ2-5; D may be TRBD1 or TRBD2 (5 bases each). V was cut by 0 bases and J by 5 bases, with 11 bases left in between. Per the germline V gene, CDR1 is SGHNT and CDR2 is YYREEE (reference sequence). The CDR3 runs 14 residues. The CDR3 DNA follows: TGTGCCAGCAGCTTGGCGGGATGGGGGGAGACCCAGTACTTC. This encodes CASSLAGWGETQYF.

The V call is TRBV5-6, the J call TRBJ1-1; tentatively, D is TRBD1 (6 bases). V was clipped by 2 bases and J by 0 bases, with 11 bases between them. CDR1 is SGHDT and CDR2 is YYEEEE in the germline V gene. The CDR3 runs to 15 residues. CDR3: CASSFQGRLNTEAFF. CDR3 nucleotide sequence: TGTGCCAGCAGCTTCCAGGGGAGGCTGAACACTGAAGCTTTCTTT.

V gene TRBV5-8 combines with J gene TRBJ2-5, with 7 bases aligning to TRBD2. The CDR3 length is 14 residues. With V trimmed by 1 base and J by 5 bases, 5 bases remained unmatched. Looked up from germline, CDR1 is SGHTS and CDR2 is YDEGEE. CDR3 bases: TGTGCCAGCAGCTTGTGGGGGGGGACGGAGACCCAGTACTTC. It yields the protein CASSLWGGTETQYF.

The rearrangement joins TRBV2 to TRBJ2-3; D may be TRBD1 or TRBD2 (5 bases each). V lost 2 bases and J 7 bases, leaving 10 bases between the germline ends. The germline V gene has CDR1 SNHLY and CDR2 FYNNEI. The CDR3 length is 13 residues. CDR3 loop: CASSEIGEHTQYF. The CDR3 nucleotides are TGTGCCAGCAGTGAAATAGGGGAGCATACGCAGTATTTT.

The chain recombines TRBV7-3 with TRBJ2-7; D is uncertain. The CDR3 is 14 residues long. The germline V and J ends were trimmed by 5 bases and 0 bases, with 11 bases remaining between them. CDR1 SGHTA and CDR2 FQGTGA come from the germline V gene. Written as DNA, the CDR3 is TGTGCCAGCAGCCCCGAACATAGCTCCTACGAGCAGTACTTC. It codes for CASSPEHSSYEQYF. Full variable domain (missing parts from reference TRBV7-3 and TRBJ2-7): GAGVSQTPSNKVTEKGKYVELRCDPISGHTALYWYRQSLGQGPEFLIYFQGTGAADDSGLPNDRFFAVRPEGSVSTLKIQRTERGDSAVYLCASSPEHSSYEQYFGPGTRLTVT.

The CDR3 nucleotides read TGTGCCAGCAGCCCTTTAGCGGGGGCAGGTCTATCCTACGAGCAGTACTTC. It yields the protein CASSPLAGAGLSYEQYF. The chain combines TRBV6-2 or TRBV6-3 with TRBJ2-7, with 9 bases identical to TRBD2. V was pared by 6 bases and J by 1 base, with 13 bases of the junction left unmatched. This CDR3 region has 17 residues. Germline V gene data show CDR1 as MNHEY and CDR2 as SVGEGT.

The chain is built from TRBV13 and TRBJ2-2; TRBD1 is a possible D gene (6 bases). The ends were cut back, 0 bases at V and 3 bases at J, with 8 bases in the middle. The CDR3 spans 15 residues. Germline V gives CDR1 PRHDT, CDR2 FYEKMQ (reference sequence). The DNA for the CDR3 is TGTGCCAGCAGCTTAGGGGACAGAGACACCGGGGAGCTGTTTTTT. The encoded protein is CASSLGDRDTGELFF.

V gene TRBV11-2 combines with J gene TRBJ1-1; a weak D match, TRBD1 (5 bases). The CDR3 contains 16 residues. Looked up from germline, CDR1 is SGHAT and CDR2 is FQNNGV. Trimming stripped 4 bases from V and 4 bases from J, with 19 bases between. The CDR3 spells CASSSPVGSGLTEAFF. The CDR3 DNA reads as TGTGCCAGCAGCTCCCCCGTAGGGTCAGGGCTCACTGAAGCTTTCTTT.

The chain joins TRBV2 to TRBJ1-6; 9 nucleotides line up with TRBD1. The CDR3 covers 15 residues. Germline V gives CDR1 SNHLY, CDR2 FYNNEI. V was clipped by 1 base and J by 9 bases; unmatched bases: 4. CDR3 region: CASSEGGTGTSPLHF. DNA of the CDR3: TGTGCCAGCAGTGAAGGGGGGACAGGGACTTCACCCCTCCACTTT. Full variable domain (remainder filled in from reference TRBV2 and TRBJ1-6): EPEVTQTPSHQVTQMGQEVILRCVPISNHLYFYWYRQILGQKVEFLVSFYNNEISEKSEIFDDQFSVERPDGSNFTLKIRSTKLEDSAMYFCASSEGGTGTSPLHFGNGTRLTVT.

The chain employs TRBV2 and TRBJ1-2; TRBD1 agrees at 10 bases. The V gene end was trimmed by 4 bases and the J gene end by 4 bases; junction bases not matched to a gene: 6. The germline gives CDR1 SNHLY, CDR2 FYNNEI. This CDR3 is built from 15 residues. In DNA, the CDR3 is TGTGCCAGCAGTGCCGGGACAGGGGCCCTCTATGGCTACACCTTC. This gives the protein CASSAGTGALYGYTF.

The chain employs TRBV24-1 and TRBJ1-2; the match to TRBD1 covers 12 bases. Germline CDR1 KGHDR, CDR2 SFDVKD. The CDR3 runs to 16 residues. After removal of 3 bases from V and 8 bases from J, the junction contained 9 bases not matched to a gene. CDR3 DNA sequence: TGTGCCACCAGTGATGGCCCGGGACAGGGGGCGCAGGGCTACACCTTC. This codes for CATSDGPGQGAQGYTF.

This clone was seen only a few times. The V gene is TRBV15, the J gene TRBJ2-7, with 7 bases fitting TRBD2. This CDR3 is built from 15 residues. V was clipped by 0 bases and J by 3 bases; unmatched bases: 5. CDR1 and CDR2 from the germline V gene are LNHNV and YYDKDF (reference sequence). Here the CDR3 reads CATSRDISGGYEQYF. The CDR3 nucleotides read TGTGCCACCAGCAGAGATATTTCGGGGGGCTACGAGCAGTACTTC. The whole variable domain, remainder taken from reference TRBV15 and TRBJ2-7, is DAMVIQNPRYQVTQFGKPVTLSCSQTLNHNVMYWYQQKSSQAPKLLFHYYDKDFNNEADTPDNFQSRRPNTSFCFLDIRSPGLGDTAMYLCATSRDISGGYEQYFGPGTRLTVT.

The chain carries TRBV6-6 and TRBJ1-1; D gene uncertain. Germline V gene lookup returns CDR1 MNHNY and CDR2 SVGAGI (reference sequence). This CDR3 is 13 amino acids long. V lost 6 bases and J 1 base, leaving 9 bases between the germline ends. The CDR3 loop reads CASSITSNTEAFF. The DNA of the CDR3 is TGTGCCAGCAGCATCACCTCGAACACTGAAGCTTTCTTT.

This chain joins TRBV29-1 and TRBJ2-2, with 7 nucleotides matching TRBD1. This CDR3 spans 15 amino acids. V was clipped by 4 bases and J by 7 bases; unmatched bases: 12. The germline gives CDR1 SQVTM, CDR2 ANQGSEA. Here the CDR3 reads CSVAVAGGRSGELFF. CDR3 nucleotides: TGCAGCGTTGCTGTTGCAGGGGGTAGAAGCGGGGAGCTGTTTTTT.

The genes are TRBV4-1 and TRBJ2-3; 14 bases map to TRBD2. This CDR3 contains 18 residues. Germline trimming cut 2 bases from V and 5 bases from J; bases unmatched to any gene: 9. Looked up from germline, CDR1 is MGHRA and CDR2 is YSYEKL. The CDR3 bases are TGCGCCAGCAGCCAACCGCCGGGACTAGCGGGAGCTCAAGATACGCAGTATTTT. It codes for CASSQPPGLAGAQDTQYF.

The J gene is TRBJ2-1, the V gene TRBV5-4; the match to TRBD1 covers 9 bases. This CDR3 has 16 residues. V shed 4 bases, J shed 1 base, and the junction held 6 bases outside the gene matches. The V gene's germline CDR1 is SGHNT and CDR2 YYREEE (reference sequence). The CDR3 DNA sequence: TGTGCCAGCAGCAGGGGACAGGGTAATTCCTACAATGAGCAGTTCTTC. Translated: CASSRGQGNSYNEQFF.